A single sample is the source of the 27 T cell receptor beta chains below, sequenced in a study of blood T cells in healthy people across ages. Using a J-beta primer mix together with a sample-barcoded 5' primer, a second PCR was run for roughly 6 to 11 cycles. Using its own MiXCR run on the 5' RACE reads, TCRdb lists one record per CDR3 protein. The data hold more than 1,400,000 distinct CDR3 sequences, with 40% to 50% observed a single time. Specimen: blood. These TCRs come from a woman under 30 in good health.

This clonotype was seen more than once but under ten times. The V call is TRBV12-3 or TRBV12-4, the J call TRBJ2-7; D possibly matches TRBD1 or TRBD2 (5 bases each). V was pared by 5 bases and J by 3 bases, with 14 bases between. This CDR3 is 14 amino acids long. The CDR3 coding sequence is TGTGCCAGCAGTACCCCCGGGGCCTTCTACGAGCAGTACTTC. As protein: CASSTPGAFYEQYF.

The chain has TRBV7-9 and TRBJ1-2, with D unclear. The V end lost 5 bases, the J end lost 5 bases, and 15 bases lay between the germline ends. Germline assignment: CDR1 SEHNR and CDR2 FQNEAQ (reference sequence). The CDR3 runs 14 residues. In nucleotides, the CDR3 is TGTGCCAGCAGCGTAGAACAGTCTCGTTATGGCTACACCTTC. This gives the protein CASSVEQSRYGYTF.

This chain connects TRBV5-1 to TRBJ2-1; tentative D call: TRBD1 (5 bases). From germline, CDR1 is SGHRS and CDR2 YFSETQ. The length of the CDR3 is 15 residues. Trimming took 0 bases from V and 1 from J, leaving 8 bases between them. The CDR3 reads CASSLGTQSYNEQFF. Written as DNA, the CDR3 is TGCGCCAGCAGCTTGGGGACACAGTCCTACAATGAGCAGTTCTTC.

The V gene is TRBV12-3 or TRBV12-4, the J gene TRBJ2-5; D is tentatively TRBD1 or TRBD2 (5 bases each). The CDR3 contains 15 residues. V lost 7 bases, J lost 4 bases, and 19 bases lay in between. As DNA, the CDR3 is TGTGCCAGCACCCCTTTGGGGCGAGAGGGAGAGACCCAGTACTTC. Translation gives CASTPLGREGETQYF.

In DNA form, the CDR3 reads TGTGCCAGCAGTTACTCGAGGACAGGGGGCGAAGCTTTCTTT. Its translation: CASSYSRTGGEAFF. The chain carries TRBV6-5 and TRBJ1-1; 11 bases agree with TRBD1. This CDR3 spans 14 amino acids. With 0 bases clipped from V and 8 bases from J, the junction kept 2 bases outside the gene matches. Looked up from germline, CDR1 is MNHEY and CDR2 is SVGAGI.

The chain uses TRBV20-1 and TRBJ2-6; D not certain. Germline loops: CDR1 DFQATT, CDR2 SNEGSKA (reference sequence). Trimming took 0 bases from V and 2 from J, leaving 14 bases between them. This CDR3 contains 17 residues. Here the CDR3 reads CSARDPLAPPGANVLTF. Here the CDR3 DNA reads TGCAGTGCTAGAGATCCGTTGGCTCCCCCTGGGGCCAACGTCCTGACTTTC.

The V call is TRBV6-5, the J call TRBJ2-7; possibly TRBD2 for D (6 bases). This CDR3 is 11 amino acids long. The germline gives CDR1 MNHEY, CDR2 SVGAGI. V shed 5 bases and J shed 12 bases, with 14 bases lying between them. The CDR3 DNA is TGTGCCAGCAGTGACGGGGGTGTAGGGTACTTC. This translates into CASSDGGVGYF.

This chain connects TRBV20-1 to TRBJ1-4; D remains unclear. Germline V lookup: CDR1 DFQATT, CDR2 SNEGSKA (reference sequence). V was pared by 6 bases and J by 6 bases, with 17 bases between. The CDR3 spans 14 residues. The CDR3 region has the DNA TGCAGTGCCCCCATGGCCGGAATGGATGAAAAACTGTTTTTT. Amino acids: CSAPMAGMDEKLFF.

The chain couples TRBV5-1 to TRBJ1-4; perhaps TRBD1 as D (5 bases). CDR1 SGHRS and CDR2 YFSETQ come from the germline V gene. V shed 5 bases and J shed 8 bases, with 16 bases lying between them. The length of the CDR3 is 14 residues. The CDR3 DNA reads TGCGCCAGCAGGGATGGACTGTCAGGGGAAAAACTGTTTTTT. As protein: CASRDGLSGEKLFF.

This clonotype has more than one count but fewer than ten. V is TRBV7-2 and J is TRBJ1-4; 10 bases agree with TRBD1. Germline V gene lookup returns CDR1 SGHTA and CDR2 FQGNSA. V lost 3 bases, J lost 8 bases, and 6 bases stayed unmatched. CDR3 length: 15 residues. The CDR3 sequence: CASSFPTGGKEKLFF. The DNA for the CDR3 is TGTGCCAGCAGCTTCCCGACAGGGGGCAAGGAAAAACTGTTTTTT.

The rearrangement links TRBV9 to TRBJ2-1, with 8 bases identical to TRBD2. V lost 1 base to trimming and J lost 5 bases; unmatched junction nucleotides: 8. Germline assignment: CDR1 SGDLS and CDR2 YYNGEE. The CDR3 runs to 16 residues. Here the CDR3 reads CASSVSGGAINNEQFF. CDR3 DNA sequence: TGTGCCAGCAGCGTATCGGGGGGGGCCATCAACAATGAGCAGTTCTTC.

The chain carries TRBV6-2 or TRBV6-3 and TRBJ2-1; TRBD2 is a possible D gene (6 bases). The germline V and J ends were trimmed by 6 bases and 5 bases, with 17 bases remaining between them. CDR1 MNHEY and CDR2 SVGEGT come from the germline V gene. The CDR3 loop spans 15 amino acids. CDR3 sequence: CASSFSGVADNEQFF. In DNA form, the CDR3 reads TGTGCCAGCAGCTTTAGCGGAGTAGCCGACAATGAGCAGTTCTTC.

The chain carries TRBV29-1 and TRBJ2-3, with 8 bases that match TRBD2. The CDR3 totals 16 residues. Per the germline V gene, CDR1 is SQVTM and CDR2 is ANQGSEA. J lost 4 bases, V lost 1 base, and 10 bases had no gene match. The CDR3 here is CSVEGWAGGISDTQYF. CDR3 DNA: TGCAGCGTTGAAGGGTGGGCGGGAGGAATTTCAGATACGCAGTATTTT.

This chain connects TRBV10-1 to TRBJ2-1; no clear D. There are 15 residues in the CDR3. Deletions cut 3 bases from V and 7 bases from J, with 16 bases between. Germline V lookup: CDR1 WNHNN, CDR2 SYGVQD (reference sequence). CDR3 DNA sequence: TGCGCCAGCAGTGACTTCTCTCTATGGGGAAATGAGCAGTTCTTC. This encodes CASSDFSLWGNEQFF.

This clonotype has only a few counts. V gene TRBV6-1 combines with J gene TRBJ2-7; 11 nucleotides agree with TRBD1. The CDR3 runs to 17 residues. After removal of 7 bases from V and 2 bases from J, the junction contained 13 bases not matched to a gene. The germline gives CDR1 MNHNS, CDR2 SASEGT. The CDR3 nucleotides are TGTGCCAGCACCGAATTATCGCCGGGACAGGGGGCCTACGAGCAGTACTTC. Amino acid sequence: CASTELSPGQGAYEQYF.

This clonotype was seen a handful of times. The gene calls are TRBV20-1 and TRBJ2-7, with 10 bases identical to TRBD1. The V gene's germline CDR1 is DFQATT and CDR2 SNEGSKA (reference sequence). The CDR3 runs to 16 residues. V lost 0 bases, J lost 3 bases, and 8 bases stayed unmatched. CDR3 amino acids: CSARDWGGQGHYEQYF. The CDR3 region has the DNA TGCAGTGCTAGAGATTGGGGGGGACAGGGGCACTACGAGCAGTACTTC.

In its sample, this clonotype was seen a few times. CDR3: CSVLTPLVDRMADYGYTF. The CDR3 nucleotides are TGCAGCGTACTCACCCCTTTAGTCGACCGCATGGCGGACTATGGCTACACCTTC. The genes are TRBV29-1 and TRBJ1-2; no definite D call. CDR1 is SQVTM and CDR2 is ANQGSEA in the germline V gene. V shed 6 bases and J shed 3 bases, with 29 bases lying between them. CDR3 length equals 18 residues.

The chain employs TRBV25-1 and TRBJ1-2; 8 bases line up with TRBD1. This CDR3 is built from 16 residues. The V gene's germline CDR1 is MGHDK and CDR2 SYGVNS. The V and J ends lost 5 bases and 5 bases, in that order; junction bases with no gene match: 13. CDR3 coding DNA: TGTGCCAGCAGTCCATCCGGGACAGGTCCTAGGTATGGCTACACCTTC. It encodes CASSPSGTGPRYGYTF.

The chain uses TRBV6-6 and TRBJ2-7; tentatively, D is TRBD1 or TRBD2 (5 bases each). Germline CDR1 MNHNY, CDR2 SVGAGI (reference sequence). This CDR3 is built from 12 residues. V lost 7 bases, J lost 5 bases, and 12 bases lay in between. CDR3 in amino acids: CASTTVGDEQYF. DNA of the CDR3: TGTGCCAGCACCACCGTGGGGGACGAGCAGTACTTC.

The chain combines TRBV7-2 with TRBJ2-1; D perhaps matches TRBD2 (6 bases). V shed 1 base and J shed 2 bases, with 12 bases lying between them. Germline CDR1 SGHTA, CDR2 FQGNSA. This CDR3 contains 16 residues. This CDR3 reads CASSLGASEPYNEQFF. CDR3 nucleotides: TGTGCCAGCAGCTTAGGGGCTAGCGAGCCCTACAATGAGCAGTTCTTC.

J is TRBJ2-3 and V is TRBV24-1; TRBD2 matches 9 bases. The V segment lost 6 bases and the J segment 2 bases; nucleotides outside the gene matches: 2. Germline CDR1 KGHDR, CDR2 SFDVKD. The CDR3 runs to 14 residues. CDR3 in DNA: TGTGCCACCAGTAGCGGGAGGCTCACAGATACGCAGTATTTT. It specifies CATSSGRLTDTQYF.

This clonotype has just a few counts. The chain combines TRBV29-1 with TRBJ2-4; possibly TRBD1 or TRBD2 for D (6 bases each). Gene TRBJ2-7 matches the end of the DNA better, so the J call may be wrong. The CDR3 extends over 13 amino acids. CDR1 is SQVTM, CDR2 ANQGSEA, per germline. This CDR3 reads CSVFQGGTNEQYF. The CDR3 DNA reads TGCAGCGTTTTTCAAGGGGGGACGAACGAGCAGTACTTC.

V gene TRBV4-1 combines with J gene TRBJ2-3; D is perhaps TRBD2 (5 bases). The CDR3 sequence is 13 residues long. V dropped 10 bases and J dropped 2 bases, with 13 bases sitting between them. Germline CDR1 and CDR2: MGHRA and YSYEKL. CDR3 amino acids: CATTRVPTDTQYF. CDR3 sequence (DNA): TGCGCCACTACGAGGGTACCCACAGATACGCAGTATTTT.

The table lists this clonotype with a few counts. This sequence joins TRBV6-1 and TRBJ2-1, with TRBD1 matching over 9 bases. Losses at the gene ends were 4 bases for V and 3 bases for J; bases not matched to a gene: 7. The CDR3 covers 16 residues. Looked up from germline, CDR1 is MNHNS and CDR2 is SASEGT. The CDR3: CASSGPGQGGYNEQFF. DNA of the CDR3: TGTGCCAGCAGTGGACCGGGACAGGGAGGCTACAATGAGCAGTTCTTC.

The chain has TRBV11-2 and TRBJ2-5; a possible D gene is TRBD2 (5 bases). V was trimmed by 5 bases and J by 7 bases, leaving 11 bases between them. Germline V gene sequence: CDR1 SGHAT, CDR2 FQNNGV. The CDR3 runs to 12 residues. CDR3 residues: CASSPGERTQYF. As DNA, the CDR3 is TGTGCCAGCAGCCCCGGGGAACGGACCCAGTACTTC. The variable domain in full, completed from reference TRBV11-2 and TRBJ2-5, reads EAGVAQSPRYKIIEKRQSVAFWCNPISGHATLYWYQQILGQGPKLLIQFQNNGVVDDSQLPKDRFSAERLKGVDSTLKIQPAKLEDSAVYLCASSPGERTQYFGPGTRLLVL.

CDR3 bases: TGTGCCAGCAGTTTAAAGGGGCCATCTTTGGTTGATACGCAGTATTTT. Amino acid sequence: CASSLKGPSLVDTQYF. The V gene is TRBV27, the J gene TRBJ2-3; TRBD1 might be the D (5 bases). The germline gives CDR1 MNHEY, CDR2 SMNVEV (reference sequence). The germline V and J ends were trimmed by 2 bases and 6 bases, with 18 bases remaining between them. This CDR3 has 16 residues.

The J gene is TRBJ2-1, the V gene TRBV3-1; D is ambiguous. The germline V gene has CDR1 LGHDT and CDR2 YNNKEL (reference sequence). The CDR3 contains 14 residues. V lost 4 bases to trimming and J lost 3 bases, with 10 bases between them. The CDR3 loop is CASSPMENYNEQFF. CDR3 sequence (DNA): TGTGCCAGCAGCCCCATGGAGAACTACAATGAGCAGTTCTTC.